A single sample gave rise to the 23 T cell receptor beta chains below, sequenced in a study of T cell repertoires in cytomegalovirus infection. MiXCR was run by TCRdb on the reads, yielding one entry per CDR3 protein. The table lists a few hundred thousand distinct CDR3 sequences, around a quarter of them singletons, with less than 15% in the top ten. Sequencing input: PBMCs. The receptor source for this set is a human donor in good health (CMV status not recorded). Some clones in this sample may be carry-over from other donors' samples.

Comments on this clonotype: A much larger clone differs from this one at a single base, so this may be a read error. The chain recombines TRBV4-1 with TRBJ2-3; 7 nucleotides agree with TRBD2. V gave up 0 bases and J gave up 4 bases; unmatched junction bases: 4. Per germline, CDR1 MGHRA and CDR2 YSYEKL. This CDR3 spans 15 amino acids. The CDR3 DNA reads TGCGCCAGCAGCCAAGAGCAGCGGGGCTCAGATACGCAGTATTTT. This encodes CASSQEQRGSDTQYF.

DNA of the CDR3: TGTGCCAGCAGACAAGGGACAGGTAGCACAGATACGCAGTATTTT. The encoded protein is CASRQGTGSTDTQYF. The chain employs TRBV12-3 or TRBV12-4 and TRBJ2-3; 8 bases map to TRBD1. V trimming: 6 bases; J trimming: 0 bases; junction bases outside the gene matches: 5. This CDR3 has 15 amino acids.

This clonotype appeared a few times. This rearrangement joins TRBV5-4 to TRBJ2-3; D is unclear. Deletions cut 1 base from V and 6 bases from J, with 9 bases between. CDR1 is SGHNT, CDR2 YYREEE, per germline (reference sequence). CDR3 length equals 13 residues. CDR3 nucleotides: TGTGCCAGCAGCTTGCCCGCCTGGGATACGCAGTATTTT. This translates into CASSLPAWDTQYF. Full variable domain (outside the CDR3, taken from reference TRBV5-4 and TRBJ2-3): ETGVTQSPTHLIKTRGQQVTLRCSSQSGHNTVSWYQQALGQGPQFIFQYYREEENGRGNFPPRFSGLQFPNYSSELNVNALELDDSALYLCASSLPAWDTQYFGPGTRLTVL.

The sample holds a few counts of this clonotype. The chain uses TRBV7-9 and TRBJ2-1; TRBD2 might be the D (5 bases). The CDR3 runs 13 residues. V was pared by 10 bases and J by 8 bases, with 18 bases between. Germline V lookup: CDR1 SEHNR, CDR2 FQNEAQ (reference sequence). The CDR3 nucleotides read TGTGCCACCCGACCAGTGAGGGCGGATGAGCAGTTCTTC. Translation gives CATRPVRADEQFF. The whole variable domain, remainder taken from reference TRBV7-9 and TRBJ2-1, is DTGVSQNPRHKITKRGQNVTFRCDPISEHNRLYWYRQTLGQGPEFLTYFQNEAQLEKSRLLSDRFSAERPKGSFSTLEIQRTEQGDSAMYLCATRPVRADEQFFGPGTRLTVL.

This clonotype has just a few counts. The J gene is TRBJ2-5, the V gene TRBV29-1; the D gene is possibly TRBD2 (6 bases). This CDR3 is built from 12 residues. V was trimmed by 5 bases and J by 5 bases, leaving 12 bases between them. The germline gives CDR1 SQVTM, CDR2 ANQGSEA. The CDR3 DNA reads TGCAGCGTTTCATTCCGGGGGGAGACCCAGTACTTC. Its protein is CSVSFRGETQYF.

This chain links TRBV11-3 with TRBJ2-5; 10 nucleotides agree with TRBD1. After removal of 4 bases from V and 5 bases from J, the junction contained 4 bases not matched to a gene. The CDR3 is 14 amino acids. Germline V CDR1 and CDR2: SGHNT, YENEEA. CDR3 residues: CASSWDRGTETQYF. The DNA of the CDR3 is TGTGCCAGCAGCTGGGACAGGGGTACGGAGACCCAGTACTTC.

This clonotype was detected a few times. The J gene is TRBJ2-1, the V gene TRBV19; D may be TRBD1 or TRBD2 (6 bases each). Per germline, CDR1 LNHDA and CDR2 SQIVND (reference sequence). This CDR3 comprises 13 residues. Trimming cost V 6 bases and J 9 bases, with 15 bases left between them. The CDR3 protein is CASSLGGGTEQFF. The CDR3 nucleotides are TGTGCCAGTAGCCTGGGGGGCGGGACTGAGCAGTTCTTC.

The chain uses TRBV20-1 and TRBJ1-4; 9 bases line up with TRBD1. V trimming: 6 bases; J trimming: 7 bases; junction bases outside the gene matches: 9. CDR1 and CDR2 (germline): DFQATT, SNEGSKA (reference sequence). The CDR3 contains 14 residues. The CDR3 here is CSAGPGTGTEKLFF. CDR3 sequence (DNA): TGCAGTGCGGGCCCCGGGACAGGGACTGAAAAACTGTTTTTT.

This clonotype came up a few times. The gene calls are TRBV20-1 and TRBJ2-3, with D perhaps TRBD2 (6 bases). The CDR3 covers 14 residues. Trimming took off 3 bases at V and 0 bases at J, with 10 bases between the two ends. The V gene's germline CDR1 is DFQATT and CDR2 SNEGSKA (reference sequence). The CDR3 bases are TGCAGTGCTAGGTCGGGACTCAGCACAGATACGCAGTATTTT. Protein product: CSARSGLSTDTQYF.

The chain recombines TRBV14 with TRBJ2-3; D remains unclear. Looked up from germline, CDR1 is SGHDN and CDR2 is FVKESK. The ends were cut back, 0 bases at V and 3 bases at J, with 16 bases in the middle. The CDR3 spans 17 residues. CDR3 sequence: CASSQDFGPPLTDTQYF. In nucleotides, the CDR3 is TGTGCCAGCAGCCAAGACTTTGGGCCTCCTCTGACAGATACGCAGTATTTT.

This clonotype was recorded a few times. The chain employs TRBV20-1 and TRBJ2-3; 7 bases are a match to TRBD2. With V trimmed by 3 bases and J by 3 bases, 12 bases remained unmatched. CDR1 DFQATT and CDR2 SNEGSKA come from the germline V gene (reference sequence). The CDR3 is 16 residues long. The CDR3 reads CSARGPGLVLTDTQYF. The CDR3 nucleotides are TGCAGTGCTAGGGGACCCGGACTAGTGTTAACAGATACGCAGTATTTT.

The V gene is TRBV11-2, the J gene TRBJ2-7; TRBD2 matches at 9 bases. In germline, CDR1 is SGHAT, CDR2 FQNNGV. The V gene end was trimmed by 0 bases and the J gene end by 2 bases; junction bases not matched to a gene: 2. The length of the CDR3 is 15 residues. In DNA form, the CDR3 reads TGTGCCAGCAGCTTAGAGACTAGCGGCCCCTACGAGCAGTACTTC. Encoded protein: CASSLETSGPYEQYF.

Ten or more counts support this clonotype. Here the CDR3 reads CASSRLRGQGVAEAFF. Written as DNA, the CDR3 is TGTGCCAGCAGCCGCTTACGGGGACAGGGGGTAGCTGAAGCTTTCTTT. This chain connects TRBV7-2 to TRBJ1-1; 11 bases fit TRBD1. This CDR3 spans 16 amino acids. V was pared by 5 bases and J by 6 bases, with 11 bases of the junction left unmatched. The germline V gene has CDR1 SGHTA and CDR2 FQGNSA.

In its sample, this clonotype was seen a few times. This chain uses TRBV30 with TRBJ1-2; 11 nucleotides align to TRBD1. V shed 2 bases and J 4 bases; nucleotides not matched to a gene: 3. Germline-derived CDR1 and CDR2 are GTSNPN and SVGIG (reference sequence). There are 14 residues in the CDR3. This CDR3 is CAWSTGQGAYGYTF. The DNA for the CDR3 is TGTGCCTGGAGTACCGGACAGGGGGCCTATGGCTACACCTTC.

This clonotype was recorded only once. The chain recombines TRBV5-1 with TRBJ1-3; the match to TRBD1 covers 10 bases. The trim removed 3 bases at V and 8 bases at J, leaving 2 bases unmatched. The CDR3 has 13 amino acids. The germline V gene has CDR1 SGHRS and CDR2 YFSETQ. CDR3 protein: CASSWGTGDTIYF. The CDR3 DNA follows: TGCGCCAGCAGCTGGGGGACAGGGGACACCATATATTTT.

At least ten counts were recorded for this clonotype. The chain is built from TRBV7-2 and TRBJ2-1; possibly TRBD1 for D (6 bases). The germline V gene encodes CDR1 SGHTA and CDR2 FQGNSA. V was clipped by 5 bases and J by 5 bases, with 13 bases between them. The CDR3 is 14 amino acids. Here the CDR3 DNA reads TGTGCCAGCAGCATTGGACAGAGGGACAATGAGCAGTTCTTC. Protein product: CASSIGQRDNEQFF.

This clonotype showed up just a few times. The V and J genes are TRBV19 and TRBJ2-5; TRBD2 matches 15 bases. V trimming: 6 bases; J trimming: 7 bases; junction bases outside the gene matches: 6. The CDR3 runs 15 residues. Germline assignment: CDR1 LNHDA and CDR2 SQIVND (reference sequence). This CDR3 reads CASSPGLAGGGTQYF. The CDR3 DNA reads as TGTGCCAGTAGCCCGGGACTAGCGGGAGGAGGGACCCAGTACTTC.

This rearrangement joins TRBV7-8 to TRBJ1-2, with TRBD1 identical over 10 bases. Germline V gene sequence: CDR1 SGHVS, CDR2 FQNEAQ. This CDR3 is built from 15 residues. Trimming at V came to 4 bases and at J to 5 bases, leaving 7 bases not matched to a gene. The CDR3 DNA sequence: TGTGCCAGCAGCTCTCGCCGACAGGGGGCTTATGGCTACACCTTC. It is translated as CASSSRRQGAYGYTF.

V is TRBV12-3 or TRBV12-4 and J is TRBJ1-5, with 8 bases that match TRBD1. This CDR3 spans 14 amino acids. Trimming removed 5 bases from V and 5 bases from J; junction bases left unmatched: 5. For the CDR3, the DNA is TGTGCCAGCAGTCAAACAGGGGGTTATCAGCCCCAGCATTTT. It yields the protein CASSQTGGYQPQHF.

This clonotype appeared many times. The chain carries TRBV7-2 and TRBJ1-5; D uncertain. This CDR3 contains 13 residues. The V end was cut by 2 bases, the J end by 2 bases, with 4 bases between. Per the germline V gene, CDR1 is SGHTA and CDR2 is FQGNSA. This CDR3 is CASSLQGNQPQHF. CDR3 DNA sequence: TGTGCCAGCAGCTTACAGGGCAATCAGCCCCAGCATTTT.

Points on this clonotype: The junction departs from germline at one end; a sequencing error may be responsible. The rearrangement uses TRBV7-2 and TRBJ1-5; TRBD1 is a possible D gene (6 bases). Germline V gene sequence: CDR1 SGHTA, CDR2 FQGNSA. The CDR3 is 16 residues long. The CDR3 DNA sequence: TGTGTCAGCAGCCCACCGGGGGGGGCTTGGAATCAGCCCCAGCATTTT. Its translation is CVSSPPGGAWNQPQHF.

This clonotype has only a few counts. The rearrangement uses TRBV29-1 and TRBJ1-3; 8 bases are shared with TRBD1. V shed 4 bases, J shed 3 bases, and the junction held 2 bases outside the gene matches. This CDR3 is built from 13 residues. CDR1 is SQVTM, CDR2 ANQGSEA, per germline. The chain's CDR3 is CSVARGLGNTIYF. CDR3 DNA: TGCAGCGTTGCCAGGGGGCTTGGAAACACCATATATTTT.

The CDR3 here is CASRGGTSTDTQYF. CDR3 DNA sequence: TGTGCCAGCAGGGGCGGTACTAGCACAGATACGCAGTATTTT. The V call is TRBV2, the J call TRBJ2-3; D remains unclear. Germline CDR1 SNHLY, CDR2 FYNNEI. The CDR3 loop spans 14 amino acids. V shed 6 bases and J shed 0 bases, with 10 bases lying between them.